The 25 T cell receptor beta chains listed next were all sequenced from one sample in a study of blood T cells in healthy people across ages. With a J-beta primer mix and a sample-barcoded 5' primer, a second PCR ran about 6 to 11 cycles. TCRdb reanalysed the 5' RACE reads using MiXCR and keeps one entry per CDR3 protein. Here the sample spans hundreds of thousands of distinct CDR3 sequences, about 56% being singletons. Sequenced sample: blood. The receptors stem from a man aged 40-55 years in good health.

The count of this clonotype is one. Being one base from a much bigger clone, this may be a read error. The CDR3 nucleotides read TGTGCCACCAGTGATGATCTAGCGGGAATCTACGAGCAGTACTTC. This sequence encodes CATSDDLAGIYEQYF. The genes are TRBV24-1 and TRBJ2-7; 9 nucleotides match TRBD2. CDR3 length equals 15 residues. Germline V gene lookup returns CDR1 KGHDR and CDR2 SFDVKD. V lost 3 bases to trimming and J lost 3 bases; unmatched junction nucleotides: 5.

This clonotype appeared once. The CDR3 region has the DNA TGTGCCAGCAGCCAAGACGCTGGGACCCCGCGGGGGAACATTCAGTACTTC. This codes for CASSQDAGTPRGNIQYF. The rearrangement uses TRBV3-1 and TRBJ2-4, with TRBD2 identical over 7 bases. V lost 0 bases and J lost 7; bases outside the gene matches: 12. CDR1 LGHDT and CDR2 YNNKEL come from the germline V gene (reference sequence). The CDR3 spans 17 residues.

This clonotype was counted ten times or more. CDR3 amino acids: CASSQDKGARSGYNEQFF. The CDR3 DNA follows: TGTGCCAGCAGCCAAGATAAGGGGGCCAGGTCAGGCTACAATGAGCAGTTCTTC. The chain links TRBV3-1 to TRBJ2-1; 7 positions match TRBD1. This CDR3 spans 18 amino acids. Germline trimming cut 0 bases from V and 3 bases from J; bases unmatched to any gene: 11. Per the germline V gene, CDR1 is LGHDT and CDR2 is YNNKEL (reference sequence).

This clonotype was counted only a few times. The gene calls are TRBV16 and TRBJ2-7, with D possibly being TRBD1 or TRBD2 (6 bases each). Germline V gene sequence: CDR1 KGHSY, CDR2 FQNENV. CDR3 size: 15 residues. The ends were cut back, 2 bases at V and 3 bases at J, with 14 bases in the middle. The CDR3 nucleotides are TGTGCCAGCAGCCAAAGTAAAGGGGGGATCTACGAGCAGTACTTC. As protein: CASSQSKGGIYEQYF.

This clonotype was observed a handful of times. This chain links TRBV24-1 with TRBJ2-2, with 8 bases aligning to TRBD1. Germline V gene lookup returns CDR1 KGHDR and CDR2 SFDVKD. J lost 2 bases, V lost 2 bases, and 9 bases had no gene match. The CDR3 spans 18 residues. In nucleotides, the CDR3 is TGTGCCACCAGTGATTGGCTGGGGCCAGGGGGCAACACCGGGGAGCTGTTTTTT. This gives the protein CATSDWLGPGGNTGELFF.

The gene calls are TRBV3-1 and TRBJ1-2, with D tentatively TRBD1 (5 bases). The CDR3 sequence is 16 residues long. Germline V gene data show CDR1 as LGHDT and CDR2 as YNNKEL (reference sequence). The V end was cut by 1 base, the J end by 4 bases, with 16 bases between. The CDR3 is CASSQGTGRVSYGYTF. The CDR3 bases are TGTGCCAGCAGCCAAGGCACGGGACGGGTCTCCTATGGCTACACCTTC.

This sequence joins TRBV10-2 and TRBJ2-1; D might be TRBD1 (5 bases). The CDR3 is 14 residues long. Deletions cut 11 bases from V and 5 bases from J, with 19 bases between. From germline, CDR1 is WSHSY and CDR2 SAAADI. CDR3 DNA: TGCGCCGGCGATCCTAACCCGACAGACAATGAGCAGTTCTTC. It codes for CAGDPNPTDNEQFF.

The chain links TRBV9 to TRBJ1-4; D may be TRBD1 (5 bases). CDR1 is SGDLS, CDR2 YYNGEE, per germline. Between the trimmed V and J ends, which lost 3 bases and 8 bases, there was a span of 17 bases. CDR3 size: 15 residues. The CDR3 region is CASSALSGEGEKLFF. CDR3 in DNA: TGTGCCAGCAGCGCCCTTTCGGGGGAAGGAGAAAAACTGTTTTTT.

As regards this clonotype: The germline gene is not matched at one end of the junction; a read error may be the cause. The V call is TRBV14, the J call TRBJ2-7; 7 nucleotides align to TRBD2. There are 12 residues in the CDR3. Germline CDR1 is SGHDN and CDR2 is FVKESK. CDR3 DNA sequence: TGTGCCTGCAGCCCAGCGGGACGGGAGCAGTACTTC. Residues: CACSPAGREQYF. Variable domain in full (rest from reference TRBV14 and TRBJ2-7): EAGVTQFPSHSVIEKGQTVTLRCDPISGHDNLYWYRRVMGKEIKFLLHFVKESKQDESGMPNNRFLAERTGGTYSTLKVQPAELEDSGVYFCACSPAGREQYFGPGTRLTVT.

The CDR3 here is CASSLSDRGNYGYTF. CDR3 DNA sequence: TGTGCCAGCAGCTTATCCGACAGGGGGAACTATGGCTACACCTTC. This sequence joins TRBV11-1 and TRBJ1-2, with 9 positions matching TRBD1. V dropped 2 bases and J dropped 2; count of bases not matched to a gene: 3. The V gene's germline CDR1 is SGHAT and CDR2 FQDESV (reference sequence). This CDR3 spans 15 amino acids.

The chain couples TRBV7-9 to TRBJ1-1; D uncertain. Germline CDR1 and CDR2: SEHNR and FQNEAQ (reference sequence). Trimming left V 5 bases short and J 11 bases short, with 15 bases between. The CDR3 is 12 residues long. The CDR3, as DNA: TGTGCCAGCAGCGCTGGGGAGCCGGGCGCTTTCTTT. It is translated as CASSAGEPGAFF.

This clonotype came up many times. The chain has TRBV14 and TRBJ2-7; D uncertain. Germline CDR1 is SGHDN and CDR2 is FVKESK. The CDR3 is 11 residues long. Trimming took 4 bases from V and 4 from J, leaving 5 bases between them. The CDR3 spells CASSREYEQYF. The CDR3 nucleotides are TGTGCCAGCAGCCGAGAGTACGAGCAGTACTTC.

The rearrangement joins TRBV10-3 to TRBJ2-1; 9 bases line up with TRBD1. This CDR3 has 15 residues. V shed 6 bases, J shed 9 bases, and the junction held 12 bases outside the gene matches. Germline V gene sequence: CDR1 ENHRY, CDR2 SYGVKD. CDR3 sequence reads: CAIRADRGTDGEQFF. The CDR3 region has the DNA TGTGCCATCAGAGCTGACAGGGGGACGGACGGTGAGCAGTTCTTC.

This clonotype was seen a handful of times. The V and J genes are TRBV7-2 and TRBJ2-3, with 9 bases identical to TRBD2. The CDR3 sequence is 16 residues long. V was pared by 3 bases and J by 4 bases, with 8 bases of the junction left unmatched. The V gene's germline CDR1 is SGHTA and CDR2 FQGNSA. CDR3 residues: CASSLTGTSLSDTQYF. The CDR3 nucleotides read TGTGCCAGCAGCTTGACCGGGACTAGCTTATCAGATACGCAGTATTTT.

The chain carries TRBV7-2 and TRBJ2-1; 8 bases match TRBD2. The CDR3 is 16 residues long. V dropped 2 bases and J dropped 4; count of bases not matched to a gene: 7. Per the germline V gene, CDR1 is SGHTA and CDR2 is FQGNSA. The CDR3 DNA reads as TGTGCCAGCAGCTTAAGGGGTACTAGCGGTTACAATGAGCAGTTCTTC. Protein product: CASSLRGTSGYNEQFF. Full variable domain (rest looked up from reference TRBV7-2 and TRBJ2-1): GAGVSQSPSNKVTEKGKDVELRCDPISGHTALYWYRQSLGQGLEFLIYFQGNSAPDKSGLPSDRFSAERTGGSVSTLTIQRTQQEDSAVYLCASSLRGTSGYNEQFFGPGTRLTVL.

The J gene is TRBJ1-6, the V gene TRBV20-1; TRBD1 might be the D (6 bases). Per germline, CDR1 DFQATT and CDR2 SNEGSKA (reference sequence). This CDR3 contains 16 residues. Trimming removed 0 bases from V and 7 bases from J, with 16 bases in between. As DNA, the CDR3 is TGCAGTGCTAGAGACTCCAGCCAGGGGCTAAATTCACCCCTCCACTTT. Translated: CSARDSSQGLNSPLHF.

The V and J genes are TRBV12-3 or TRBV12-4 and TRBJ1-6, with TRBD1 matching over 7 bases. The CDR3 sequence is 14 residues long. Trimming removed 6 bases from V and 7 bases from J; junction bases left unmatched: 6. Here the CDR3 DNA reads TGTGCCAGCAGCGGGGGACAGACCAATTCACCCCTCCACTTT. Translating it yields CASSGGQTNSPLHF.

The rearrangement links TRBV20-1 to TRBJ1-6, with D perhaps TRBD1 (5 bases). In germline, CDR1 is DFQATT, CDR2 SNEGSKA (reference sequence). The V and J ends lost 2 bases and 7 bases respectively, with 12 bases between them. The CDR3 totals 14 residues. In DNA form, the CDR3 reads TGCAGTGCTAGACAGGGAAGAGGGAATTCACCCCTCCACTTT. The encoded protein is CSARQGRGNSPLHF.

In DNA form, the CDR3 reads TGTGCCAGCAGCCAAGATGGGACAAGCAATGACTACGAGCAGTACTTC. Its translation is CASSQDGTSNDYEQYF. The chain combines TRBV3-1 with TRBJ2-7; perhaps TRBD1 as D (6 bases). Germline-derived CDR1 and CDR2 are LGHDT and YNNKEL (reference sequence). The ends were cut back, 0 bases at V and 3 bases at J, with 15 bases in the middle. This CDR3 comprises 16 residues.

This rearrangement joins TRBV5-1 to TRBJ2-2; a weak D match, TRBD1 (6 bases). This CDR3 contains 15 residues. V was clipped by 2 bases and J by 4 bases, with 12 bases between them. Germline V lookup: CDR1 SGHRS, CDR2 YFSETQ. As DNA, the CDR3 is TGCGCCAGCAGCTTTAACAGGGCTCCCACCGGGGAGCTGTTTTTT. Amino acids: CASSFNRAPTGELFF.

This clonotype was observed a few times. The chain joins TRBV7-3 to TRBJ2-2; D gene unclear. Trimming took off 1 base at V and 1 base at J, with 4 bases between the two ends. Germline loops: CDR1 SGHTA, CDR2 FQGTGA. There are 14 residues in the CDR3. The CDR3 nucleotides are TGTGCCAGCAGCTTAAGTCAGAACACCGGGGAGCTGTTTTTT. Translating it yields CASSLSQNTGELFF.

The J gene is TRBJ2-1, the V gene TRBV20-1; D unresolved. The V gene's germline CDR1 is DFQATT and CDR2 SNEGSKA (reference sequence). V dropped 2 bases and J dropped 9 bases, with 14 bases sitting between them. The CDR3 contains 13 residues. The CDR3 spells CSARPTTVIEQFF. The CDR3 region has the DNA TGCAGTGCTAGACCGACGACTGTAATTGAGCAGTTCTTC.

The chain recombines TRBV5-5 with TRBJ2-3; D may be TRBD1 or TRBD2 (5 bases each). The CDR3 has 15 residues. Trimming cost V 3 bases and J 2 bases, with 13 bases left between them. The germline CDR1 and CDR2 sequences are SGHKS and YYEKEE (reference sequence). CDR3 amino acids: CASSWGTVVTDTQYF. DNA for the CDR3: TGTGCCAGCAGCTGGGGGACGGTAGTCACAGATACGCAGTATTTT.

The V and J genes are TRBV7-2 and TRBJ2-3, with 8 bases fitting TRBD2. CDR1 is SGHTA and CDR2 is FQGNSA in the germline V gene. The CDR3 is 13 amino acids. The ends lost 5 bases at V and 6 bases at J; junction bases unmatched: 4. The CDR3 bases are TGTGCCAGCAGCCCGGGGGGGCCGGATACGCAGTATTTT. This gives the protein CASSPGGPDTQYF.

This sequence joins TRBV12-3 or TRBV12-4 and TRBJ2-4, with TRBD1 matching 9 bases. The J call is doubtful: the DNA matches TRBJ2-5 better. The CDR3 runs to 15 residues. As DNA, the CDR3 is TGTGCCAGCAGAAGCCGGGACAGGGAACAAGAGACCCAGTACTTC. Residues: CASRSRDREQETQYF.